This paragraph covers one T cell receptor (beta chain) sequence. Antigen unknown. The sample is drawn from a study of shared clonotypes between healthy human individuals. General study points: What naive subsets generally showed was a larger estimated richness than memory subsets showed.

The protocol was immunoSEQ multiplex PCR, while the TCRdb copy is restricted to in-frame clones and leaves out a portion. The sample carries about 2.3 million clones, around 93% recorded once. This CDR3 region has 14 residues. Trimming took 2 bases from V and 6 from J; bases not matched to a gene: 7. CDR1 SQVTM and CDR2 ANQGSEA come from the germline V gene. Specimen: naive CD4+ T cells from PBMCs. This sample's subset: CD45RA+ positively selected. This TCR came from a man between 18 and 35 years old in good health. Some clones in this sample may be carry-over from other donors' samples. The chain uses TRBV29-1 and TRBJ2-7, with 10 bases fitting TRBD1. The CDR3 DNA reads as TGCAGCGTTGAACGTTGGGGACAGGGGTCCGAGCAGTACTTC. Protein: CSVERWGQGSEQYF.